This is a list of T cell receptor beta chains from one sample in a study of T cell repertoires in cytomegalovirus infection. TCRdb re-analysed the reads in MiXCR, keeping a single row per CDR3 protein. Among approximately 500,000 distinct CDR3 sequences listed, more than 15% were seen once. Sequencing input: CD8+ T cells from PBMCs. These receptors were collected from a human donor in good health (CMV status not recorded). Some clones in this sample may be carry-over from other donors' samples. CDR3s include the opening cysteine and the closing phenylalanine or tryptophan. D genes are given only for firm matches. Size tells how often a clone was seen (once, few, many) or the class of an expanded clone, and some rows leave it out.

d_call clone_size j_call v_call cdr3_nt cdr3_aa
TRBD2 few TRBJ2-1 TRBV4-1 TGCGCCAGCAGCCCAACGAGAGCGGGAGGCCCCGGCTCATACAATGAGCAGTTCTTC CASSPTRAGGPGSYNEQFF
NA few TRBJ2-3 TRBV20-1 TGCAGTGCCCGCGAGAGGGTAAAAATGGAGTATACGCAGTATTTT CSARERVKMEYTQYF
TRBD1 many TRBJ2-1 TRBV7-4 TGTGCCAGCAGCTTAAGGGACAGGGCAAGTTTGAATGAGCAGTTCTTC CASSLRDRASLNEQFF
NA many TRBJ2-7 TRBV6-1 TGTGCCAGCAGTGACGGACCTAACTGGTCCGAGCAGTACTTC CASSDGPNWSEQYF
NA many TRBJ1-2 TRBV7-9 TGTGCCAGCAGAGCCCGGACAGAGTTGAATGGCTACACCTTC CASRARTELNGYTF
TRBD2 few TRBJ2-2 TRBV7-9 TGTGCCAGCAGTCCGAAACTAGCGGGAGCGGCCGGGGAGCTGTTTTTT CASSPKLAGAAGELFF
TRBD2 NA TRBJ2-7 TRBV5-4 TGTGCCAGCAGCCCTAAGCGGGGGCCCCCCTACGAGCAGTACTTC CASSPKRGPPYEQYF
NA NA TRBJ1-1 TRBV15 TGTGCCACCAGCAGAGTTCAAGGAGGCACTGAAGCTTTCTTT CATSRVQGGTEAFF
NA NA TRBJ1-2 TRBV7-2 TGTGCAAGCAGCCCTAGGACGGTAAAATATGGCTACACCTTC CASSPRTVKYGYTF
NA once TRBJ2-7 TRBV2 TGTGCCACGGAAGCGGGCCCCTACGAGCAGTACTTC CATEAGPYEQYF
TRBD2 many TRBJ2-1 TRBV11-3 TGTGCCAGCCGCGGGCGGGAGGGCCGATTCATCGGGTTCTCAATGCAGCAGTTCTTC CASRGREGRFIGFSMQQFF
TRBD2 many TRBJ2-3 TRBV7-9 TGTGCCACCTTAGCGGGAGGGCCGGATACGCAGTATTTT CATLAGGPDTQYF
NA many TRBJ1-1 TRBV7-2 TGTGCCAGCATGAGGGCCACTGAAGCTTTCTTT CASMRATEAFF
TRBD1 many TRBJ2-7 TRBV27 TGTGCCAGCAGTGCCAGGGGGTCCGAGCAGTACTTC CASSARGSEQYF
TRBD2 NA TRBJ2-5 TRBV9 TGTGCCAGCAGCGTCAGCGGGGGGGACGGAGAGACCCAGTACTTC CASSVSGGDGETQYF
NA many TRBJ1-6 TRBV7-8 TGTGCCAGCAGCTTAAGTTGGAACAGGGAAGAGTCACCCCTCCACTTT CASSLSWNREESPLHF
TRBD1 many TRBJ1-1 TRBV19 TGTGCCAGTAGTACCGTCGGACAGGGGGCAAATGATGAAGCTTTCTTT CASSTVGQGANDEAFF
NA many TRBJ2-5 TRBV2 TGTGCCAGCACGGGGGGCCCAGAGACCCAGTACTTC CASTGGPETQYF
NA few TRBJ2-2 TRBV28 TGTGCCAGCAGCTCCCCCCTCGAGGGGGACACCGGGGAGCTGTTTTTT CASSSPLEGDTGELFF
NA many TRBJ1-3 TRBV14 TGTGCCAGCAGCCACCGATACAGCCGTGGAAACACCATATATTTT CASSHRYSRGNTIYF
NA NA TRBJ1-4 TRBV15 TGTGCCACCAGCAGAGATATGGGGGCAGCTGAAAAACTGTTTTTT CATSRDMGAAEKLFF
TRBD1 many TRBJ1-1 TRBV7-9 TGTGCCAGCAGCAACGCCGGGACAGGGTCGACGAACACTGAAGCTTTCTTT CASSNAGTGSTNTEAFF
NA few TRBJ2-7 TRBV6-1 TGTGCCAGCAGCTCGGACCTGGGACACGGCGAGCAGTACTTC CASSSDLGHGEQYF
NA many TRBJ1-1 TRBV7-9 TGTGCCAGCAGCCCCTTGAGCAGACCGAACACTGAAGCTTTCTTT CASSPLSRPNTEAFF
NA few TRBJ1-1 TRBV19 TGTGCCAGTAGTATGACCCTTCGGAGCTTCATGAACACTGAAGCTTTCTTT CASSMTLRSFMNTEAFF
TRBD2 NA TRBJ2-2 TRBV6-5 TGTGCCAGCAGTTACTCGGGGGGGAGATCCACCGGGGAGCTGTTTTTT CASSYSGGRSTGELFF
NA many TRBJ1-1 TRBV27 TGTGCCAGCAGCAGTGGGGGAAACACTGAAGCTTTCTTT CASSSGGNTEAFF
NA NA TRBJ2-7 TRBV27 TGTGCCAGCAGTTTAATGGCTGCCTACTCCCACGAGCAGTACTTC CASSLMAAYSHEQYF
TRBD2 many TRBJ2-5 TRBV23-1 TGCGCCAGCACCCACCTGTTGATAGCGGGGCGAATACAAGAGACCCAGTACTTC CASTHLLIAGRIQETQYF
TRBD2 many TRBJ2-5 TRBV12-3/TRBV12-4 TGTGCCAGCAGTAAGGTAGCGGGAAATCAAGAGACCCAGTACTTC CASSKVAGNQETQYF
NA many TRBJ2-2 TRBV7-6 TGTGCCAGCAGCCCTGGACGGCCCGGCGGGGAGCTGTTTTTT CASSPGRPGGELFF
NA NA TRBJ1-3 TRBV3-1 TGTGCCAGCAGCCAAGATGAAGGGGCGCAAGCCACCATATATTTT CASSQDEGAQATIYF
NA NA TRBJ2-7 TRBV20-1 TGCAGTGCTGCCGGGACACACACCTACGAGCAGTACTTC CSAAGTHTYEQYF
NA NA TRBJ2-5 TRBV19 TGTGCCAGTAGTATCGAACACCTCCAAGAGACCCAGTACTTC CASSIEHLQETQYF
TRBD2 NA TRBJ2-7 TRBV27 TGTGCCAGCAGTTTATCGGGGGGACTAGCGGGAGAGTACGAGCAGTACTTC CASSLSGGLAGEYEQYF
NA NA TRBJ2-5 TRBV15 TGTGCCACCAGCAGATACACTGTGGAGACCCAGTACTTC CATSRYTVETQYF
TRBD1 many TRBJ2-7 TRBV6-1 TGTGCCAGCAGTGAAGGTTTGCGGGACAGGTCCTACGAGCAGTACTTC CASSEGLRDRSYEQYF